Following are 5 T cell receptor beta chains from one sample sequenced in a study of graft-versus-host responses after intestinal transplantation. Assay used: immunoSEQ multiplex PCR; TCRdb lists only in-frame clones, some missing. The sample consists of more than 90,000 clones, 85% to 95% of them appearing once. For these TCRs, the target antigens are not known. The sequencing here drew on unstimulated CD8+ T cells sorted from spleen or lymph node cells, taken before transplant. These receptors all stem from a human donor who was the organ donor for an intestinal transplant.

V gene TRBV27 combines with J gene TRBJ1-1; the match to TRBD1 covers 8 bases. The CDR3 extends over 15 amino acids. Germline V lookup: CDR1 MNHEY, CDR2 SMNVEV (reference sequence). J lost 0 bases, V lost 6 bases, and 6 bases had no gene match. The CDR3 loop reads CASRDGQGMNTEAFF. The CDR3 DNA sequence: TGTGCCAGCAGGGACGGACAGGGCATGAACACTGAAGCTTTCTTT.

The V gene is TRBV5-1, the J gene TRBJ2-7; 8 positions agree with TRBD1. This CDR3 spans 16 amino acids. Germline CDR1 SGHRS, CDR2 YFSETQ. J gave up 2 bases and V 4 bases, and 11 bases lay outside the gene matches. The DNA for the CDR3 is TGCGCCAGCAGCCACCGCGGACAGGGAATACCCTACGAGCAGTACTTC. It codes for CASSHRGQGIPYEQYF.

The rearrangement links TRBV27 to TRBJ2-6; D is undetermined. The CDR3 extends over 15 amino acids. Trimming took off 2 bases at V and 0 bases at J, with 5 bases between the two ends. The germline CDR1 and CDR2 sequences are MNHEY and SMNVEV (reference sequence). As DNA, the CDR3 is TGTGCCAGCAGTTTAAAACCCTCTGGGGCCAACGTCCTGACTTTC. This gives the protein CASSLKPSGANVLTF.

Only one count was recorded for this clone. V is TRBV5-1 and J is TRBJ2-1, with a tentative D call TRBD1 (6 bases). CDR1 is SGHRS, CDR2 YFSETQ, per germline. CDR3 length equals 13 residues. Trimming removed 2 bases from V and 5 bases from J, with 8 bases in between. The CDR3 reads CASSLEGDNEQFF. The DNA of the CDR3 is TGCGCCAGCAGCTTAGAGGGGGACAATGAGCAGTTCTTC.

The V and J genes are TRBV6-5 and TRBJ2-6; no firm D call. V was pared by 8 bases and J by 0 bases, with 8 bases between. Germline-derived CDR1 and CDR2 are MNHEY and SVGAGI. The CDR3 contains 14 residues. CDR3 bases: TGTGCCAGCCGCCCCGTCTCTGGGGCCAACGTCCTGACTTTC. The encoded protein is CASRPVSGANVLTF.